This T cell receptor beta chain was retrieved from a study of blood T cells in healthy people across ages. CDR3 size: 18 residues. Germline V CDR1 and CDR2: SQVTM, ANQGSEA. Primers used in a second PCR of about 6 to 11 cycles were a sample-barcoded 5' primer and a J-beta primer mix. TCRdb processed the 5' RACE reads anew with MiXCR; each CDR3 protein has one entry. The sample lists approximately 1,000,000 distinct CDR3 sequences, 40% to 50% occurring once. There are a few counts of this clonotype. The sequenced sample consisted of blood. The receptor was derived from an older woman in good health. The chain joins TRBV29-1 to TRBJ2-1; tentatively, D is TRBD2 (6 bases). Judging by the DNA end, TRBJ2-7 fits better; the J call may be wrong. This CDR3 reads CSVGAVGEDFTSYNEQYF. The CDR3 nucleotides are TGCAGCGTTGGTGCCGTTGGGGAGGACTTCACTTCCTACAATGAGCAGTACTTC.